What follows are 27 T cell receptor beta chains derived from one specimen sequenced in a study of cytomegalovirus exposure and HLA in healthy donors. PCR amplification relied on 60 Vbeta primers (plus 13 Jbeta primers). Clones were sequenced by immunoSEQ multiplex PCR, and TCRdb holds only the in-frame ones, with some missing. The sample holds some 110,000 clones. Sequenced sample: PBMCs. Every receptor here comes from a man aged 35-49 years in good health and CMV-seronegative.

The V and J genes are TRBV29-1 and TRBJ1-2, with D maybe TRBD1 (5 bases). The germline V gene encodes CDR1 SQVTM and CDR2 ANQGSEA. The CDR3 totals 13 residues. The V end was cut by 0 bases, the J end by 4 bases, with 9 bases between. CDR3 sequence (DNA): TGCAGCGTTGAAGAGTTGCAGGGCTATGGCTACACCTTC. Protein sequence: CSVEELQGYGYTF.

V gene TRBV28 combines with J gene TRBJ1-4; the D gene is possibly TRBD1 (6 bases). Trimming removed 4 bases at V and 2 bases at J, with 11 bases between. This CDR3 has 15 residues. CDR1 is MDHEN and CDR2 is SYDVKM in the germline V gene. Written as DNA, the CDR3 is TGTGCCAGCAGTTGGGGGGGCGGGACTAATGAAAAACTGTTTTTT. Its protein product is CASSWGGGTNEKLFF.

The rearrangement links TRBV10-3 to TRBJ2-2; weak D call: TRBD2 (5 bases). The CDR3 sequence is 13 residues long. Trimming removed 10 bases from V and 6 bases from J, with 15 bases in between. CDR1 and CDR2 from the germline V gene are ENHRY and SYGVKD. The CDR3 region has the DNA TGTGCCACGACCGGGGATTTGGCCGGGGAGCTGTTTTTT. As protein: CATTGDLAGELFF.

To note about this clone: This sample includes further DNA sequences coding for the same CDR3. The rearrangement links TRBV6-6 to TRBJ2-7, with 10 bases matching TRBD1. The CDR3 sequence is 12 residues long. Trimming took 9 bases from V and 5 from J; bases not matched to a gene: 4. Germline lookup yields CDR1 MNHNY and CDR2 SVGAGI (reference sequence). CDR3: CASRGTGDEQYF. The CDR3 DNA is TGTGCCAGTAGGGGGACAGGGGACGAGCAGTACTTC.

The genes are TRBV6-1 and TRBJ1-2; 9 positions agree with TRBD1. The V and J ends lost 1 base and 2 bases, in that order; junction bases with no gene match: 5. There are 16 residues in the CDR3. CDR1 MNHNS and CDR2 SASEGT come from the germline V gene. DNA for the CDR3: TGTGCCAGCAGTGAAGAAGGGACAGGGCCCAACTATGGCTACACCTTC. Translating it yields CASSEEGTGPNYGYTF.

The V call is TRBV25-1, the J call TRBJ1-4, with 8 bases fitting TRBD1. This CDR3 spans 16 amino acids. CDR1 and CDR2 (germline): MGHDK, SYGVNS. V gave up 4 bases and J gave up 3 bases; unmatched junction bases: 7. The CDR3 sequence: CASSVDSTGANEKLFF. DNA of the CDR3: TGTGCCAGCAGTGTAGACTCGACAGGGGCTAATGAAAAACTGTTTTTT.

The rearrangement joins TRBV30 to TRBJ2-1; D not certain. This CDR3 has 16 residues. Trimming took off 3 bases at V and 0 bases at J, with 15 bases between the two ends. The germline gives CDR1 GTSNPN, CDR2 SVGIG (reference sequence). DNA of the CDR3: TGTGCCTGGAGGGCCAATGGGCGAAGCTCCTACAATGAGCAGTTCTTC. Amino acids: CAWRANGRSSYNEQFF.

The rearrangement links TRBV21-1 to TRBJ1-1. TRBV21-1 is noted as a pseudogene. This CDR3 has 14 amino acids. This CDR3 is CASSKARANTEAFF. CDR3 in DNA: TGTGCCAGCAGCAAAGCGCGAGCGAACACTGAAGCTTTCTTT.

CDR3 nucleotide sequence: TGTGCCAGCAGTATCTACAGGGGCTCCTACGAGCAGTACTTC. It translates to CASSIYRGSYEQYF. The chain couples TRBV6-1 to TRBJ2-7; 7 bases are a match to TRBD1. Germline CDR1 and CDR2: MNHNS and SASEGT. The trim removed 5 bases at V and 0 bases at J, leaving 4 bases unmatched. The CDR3 runs 14 residues.

The V call is TRBV5-1, the J call TRBJ1-4; D might be TRBD1 (6 bases). The CDR3 has 15 amino acids. Looked up from germline, CDR1 is SGHRS and CDR2 is YFSETQ. Between the trimmed V and J ends, which lost 7 bases and 4 bases, there was a span of 17 bases. The CDR3 loop reads CASRPGGAVNEKLFF. The CDR3 DNA reads as TGCGCCAGCCGGCCTGGGGGGGCCGTTAATGAAAAACTGTTTTTT.

The chain has TRBV19 and TRBJ2-2, with 9 bases identical to TRBD1. The CDR3 covers 15 residues. CDR1 LNHDA and CDR2 SQIVND come from the germline V gene (reference sequence). Trimming removed 3 bases from V and 5 bases from J; junction bases left unmatched: 4. CDR3 region: CASSMTDRGTGELFF. For the CDR3, the DNA is TGTGCCAGTAGTATGACGGACAGGGGAACCGGGGAGCTGTTTTTT. The whole variable domain, filled in from reference TRBV19 and TRBJ2-2, reads DGGITQSPKYLFRKEGQNVTLSCEQNLNHDAMYWYRQDPGQGLRLIYYSQIVNDFQKGDIAEGYSVSREKKESFPLTVTSAQKNPTAFYLCASSMTDRGTGELFFGEGSRLTVL.

The rearrangement uses TRBV5-4 and TRBJ1-1; 7 positions agree with TRBD1. This CDR3 contains 14 residues. The germline V gene has CDR1 SGHNT and CDR2 YYREEE (reference sequence). V shed 3 bases, J shed 0 bases, and the junction held 2 bases outside the gene matches. CDR3 in amino acids: CASSSGQLNTEAFF. In DNA, the CDR3 is TGTGCCAGCAGCTCGGGACAGTTGAACACTGAAGCTTTCTTT.

The V and J genes are TRBV27 and TRBJ1-1; weak D call: TRBD1 (5 bases). The germline V gene encodes CDR1 MNHEY and CDR2 SMNVEV (reference sequence). The germline V and J ends were trimmed by 3 bases and 7 bases, with 15 bases remaining between them. CDR3 length equals 14 residues. The CDR3 region has the DNA TGTGCCAGCAGTTTGTCCGGGGGTCCCCTTGAAGCTTTCTTT. It translates to CASSLSGGPLEAFF.

The chain combines TRBV10-3 with TRBJ2-3; 7 nucleotides agree with TRBD2. V lost 7 bases, J lost 7 bases, and 11 bases stayed unmatched. This CDR3 contains 14 residues. Per the germline V gene, CDR1 is ENHRY and CDR2 is SYGVKD. Written as DNA, the CDR3 is TGTGCCATCACCGGGACGGGAGGCACGAATACGCAGTATTTT. This sequence encodes CAITGTGGTNTQYF.

The chain couples TRBV21-1 to TRBJ2-7; whether TRBD2, the table's D call, matches the DNA was not checked. TRBV21-1 is assigned pseudogene status. The CDR3 length is 15 residues. CDR3 sequence: CASSNRLAKSYEQYF. The CDR3 DNA sequence: TGTGCCAGCAGCAATCGGCTAGCGAAATCCTACGAGCAGTACTTC.

The chain carries TRBV2 and TRBJ1-5; D unclear. Germline CDR1 SNHLY, CDR2 FYNNEI. The CDR3 covers 13 residues. The V end was cut by 6 bases, the J end by 0 bases, with 6 bases between. CDR3 DNA sequence: TGTGCCAGCAGCCCCAATAGCAATCAGCCCCAGCATTTT. It yields the protein CASSPNSNQPQHF.

The chain links TRBV11-3 to TRBJ2-7, with TRBD2 as a possible D gene (6 bases). CDR1 and CDR2 (germline): SGHNT, YENEEA. The CDR3 has 13 residues. The V end lost 5 bases, the J end lost 4 bases, and 12 bases lay between the germline ends. The DNA for the CDR3 is TGTGCCAGCAGCCTCGCGGGGAGGTACGAGCAGTACTTC. Translating it yields CASSLAGRYEQYF. The full variable domain, completed using reference TRBV11-3 and TRBJ2-7, is EAGVVQSPRYKIIEKKQPVAFWCNPISGHNTLYWYLQNLGQGPELLIRYENEEAVDDSQLPKDRFSAERLKGVDSTLKIQPAELGDSAVYLCASSLAGRYEQYFGPGTRLTVT.

The rearrangement links TRBV5-1 to TRBJ2-3; tentatively, D is TRBD1 (6 bases). The germline gives CDR1 SGHRS, CDR2 YFSETQ. The CDR3 is 17 residues long. The germline V and J ends were trimmed by 1 base and 0 bases, with 15 bases remaining between them. The CDR3 loop is CASSLKGETISTDTQYF. The CDR3, as DNA: TGCGCCAGCAGCTTGAAGGGGGAGACGATTAGCACAGATACGCAGTATTTT. The full variable domain, its missing parts supplied by reference TRBV5-1 and TRBJ2-3, is KAGVTQTPRYLIKTRGQQVTLSCSPISGHRSVSWYQQTPGQGLQFLFEYFSETQRNKGNFPGRFSGRQFSNSRSEMNVSTLELGDSALYLCASSLKGETISTDTQYFGPGTRLTVL.

CDR3 amino acids: CASSEFTTGSSYEQYF. The CDR3 DNA is TGTGCCAGCAGTGAATTTACCACAGGGTCCTCCTACGAGCAGTACTTC. This chain links TRBV25-1 with TRBJ2-7; the D gene is possibly TRBD1 (6 bases). CDR1 and CDR2 from the germline V gene are MGHDK and SYGVNS. This CDR3 region has 16 residues. V lost 1 base and J 0 bases, leaving 13 bases between the germline ends.

The chain recombines TRBV7-2 with TRBJ1-3; D ambiguous. With 5 bases removed from V and 2 bases from J, the gap between germline ends came to 16 bases. The CDR3 contains 16 residues. CDR1 and CDR2 (germline): SGHTA, FQGNSA. CDR3 nucleotides: TGTGCCAGCAGCGCTAGTGGGTCTCAGACTGGAAACACCATATATTTT. Its translation is CASSASGSQTGNTIYF.

The chain links TRBV30 to TRBJ2-5; TRBD2 matches 7 bases. Germline-derived CDR1 and CDR2 are GTSNPN and SVGIG (reference sequence). The CDR3 covers 16 residues. V lost 3 bases and J lost 4; bases outside the gene matches: 14. The CDR3 DNA reads TGTGCCTGGAGGACCAATCGCGGGAGTCGAATAGAGACCCAGTACTTC. Translating it yields CAWRTNRGSRIETQYF. The full variable domain, with the rest looked up from reference TRBV30 and TRBJ2-5, is SQTIHQWPATLVQPVGSPLSLECTVEGTSNPNLYWYRQAAGRGLQLLFYSVGIGQISSEVPQNLSASRPQDRQFILSSKKLLLSDSGFYLCAWRTNRGSRIETQYFGPGTRLLVL.

The rearrangement joins TRBV11-3 to TRBJ2-1; maybe TRBD2 (6 bases). CDR3 length: 15 residues. Germline V gives CDR1 SGHNT, CDR2 YENEEA. With 3 bases removed from V and 0 bases from J, the gap between germline ends came to 9 bases. Here the CDR3 reads CASSFGGSSYNEQFF. The CDR3 bases are TGTGCCAGCAGCTTCGGAGGGAGCTCCTACAATGAGCAGTTCTTC.

The CDR3 loop is CAIRKDRDEQYF. The CDR3, as DNA: TGTGCCATCAGGAAAGACAGGGACGAGCAGTACTTC. This rearrangement joins TRBV10-3 to TRBJ2-7; 7 bases align to TRBD1. The CDR3 sequence is 12 residues long. Germline values: CDR1 ENHRY, CDR2 SYGVKD. V lost 6 bases to trimming and J lost 5 bases; unmatched junction nucleotides: 4.

The V gene is TRBV5-8, the J gene TRBJ2-2, with D possibly being TRBD2 (6 bases). This CDR3 spans 17 amino acids. Germline values: CDR1 SGHTS, CDR2 YDEGEE. V shed 4 bases and J shed 7 bases, with 23 bases lying between them. In DNA form, the CDR3 reads TGTGCCAGCAGCCAGCTCGTTGTAGCGGTGAAGGGCGGGGAGCTGTTTTTT. Translated, it gives CASSQLVVAVKGGELFF. The variable domain in full, with the rest retrieved from reference TRBV5-8 and TRBJ2-2, is EAGVTQSPTHLIKTRGQQATLRCSPISGHTSVYWYQQALGLGLQFLLWYDEGEERNRGNFPPRFSGRQFPNYSSELNVNALELEDSALYLCASSQLVVAVKGGELFFGEGSRLTVL.

This chain joins TRBV7-2 and TRBJ2-5, with 12 bases aligning to TRBD1. CDR1 SGHTA and CDR2 FQGNSA come from the germline V gene. V dropped 5 bases and J dropped 5; count of bases not matched to a gene: 6. CDR3 size: 15 residues. CDR3: CASSPGTGGSETQYF. The CDR3 bases are TGTGCCAGCAGCCCGGGGACAGGGGGCTCCGAGACCCAGTACTTC.

This chain links TRBV13 with TRBJ2-1; a possible D gene is TRBD2 (6 bases). This CDR3 spans 15 amino acids. The germline CDR1 and CDR2 sequences are PRHDT and FYEKMQ (reference sequence). V was trimmed by 2 bases and J by 7 bases, leaving 15 bases between them. CDR3 sequence: CASSLKGLAGNEQFF. The CDR3 DNA reads TGTGCCAGCAGCTTAAAAGGACTTGCGGGGAATGAGCAGTTCTTC.

The V and J genes are TRBV11-2 and TRBJ1-1; 7 bases map to TRBD1. Germline V gene sequence: CDR1 SGHAT, CDR2 FQNNGV. Trimming took 4 bases from V and 6 from J; bases not matched to a gene: 2. This CDR3 has 12 amino acids. The CDR3 protein is CASSYDRAEAFF. The CDR3, as DNA: TGTGCCAGCAGCTACGACAGGGCTGAAGCTTTCTTT. Full variable domain (remainder filled in from reference TRBV11-2 and TRBJ1-1): EAGVAQSPRYKIIEKRQSVAFWCNPISGHATLYWYQQILGQGPKLLIQFQNNGVVDDSQLPKDRFSAERLKGVDSTLKIQPAKLEDSAVYLCASSYDRAEAFFGQGTRLTVV.